Listed below are T cell receptor beta chains from one sample, sequenced in a study of breast tumors, draining lymph nodes, adjacent tissues. MiXCR, run by TCRdb on the multiplex PCR reads, gives a single entry per CDR3 protein. The table records approximately 250,000 distinct CDR3 sequences, around 34% of them present only once. Sequenced input: axillary lymph node tissue. The receptors come from a female donor with breast cancer. Some clones in this sample may be carry-over from other donors' samples. The CDR3 runs from the conserved cysteine through the conserved F or W. D genes are given only for firm matches. Size is omitted from some rows. Given values are once, few, many or a class for expanded clones.

>TRBD2|many|TRBV20-1|TRBJ2-3
TGCAGTGCTAGTTTTTCCGGGAGGGCCCTTAACACAGATACGCAGTATTTT
CSASFSGRALNTDTQYF
>.|.|TRBV20-1|TRBJ1-4
TGCAGTGCTAGGCCCCATAATGATGAAAAACTGTTTTTT
CSARPHNDEKLFF
>TRBD1|many|TRBV6-4|TRBJ1-2
TGTGCCAGCAGTGACTCAGGACAGGCGAACTATGGCTACACCTTC
CASSDSGQANYGYTF
>TRBD2|many|TRBV19|TRBJ2-7
TGTGCCAGTAGTACACCTAGCGGGAGATCGAGCGAGCAGTACTTC
CASSTPSGRSSEQYF
>.|.|TRBV30|TRBJ2-7
TGTGCCTGGAGTACCGGAACGGGAAAATACGAGCAGTACTTC
CAWSTGTGKYEQYF
>.|many|TRBV6-6|TRBJ1-5
TGTGCCAGCAGTGCGACAGCCCTGTCAGGTCAGCCCCAGCATTTT
CASSATALSGQPQHF
>.|few|TRBV28|TRBJ1-3
TGTGCCAGCAGTTGGGGCACAGGGACCTCTGGAAACACCATATATTTT
CASSWGTGTSGNTIYF
>.|many|TRBV4-1|TRBJ1-4
TGCGCCAGCAGCCCCGACACAACCTTAACTAATGAAAAACTGTTTTTT
CASSPDTTLTNEKLFF
>TRBD2|many|TRBV7-8|TRBJ2-7
TGTGCCAGCACCGCGACCCCGGGACTAGCTATCTACGAGCAGTACTTC
CASTATPGLAIYEQYF
>.|.|TRBV5-1|TRBJ2-5
TGCGCCAGCAGCTTGGCCGGAAGGGGCCAAGAGACCCAGTACTTC
CASSLAGRGQETQYF
>.|many|TRBV7-2|TRBJ2-2
TGTGCCAGCAGCCGGAACGGGGGCACCGGGGAGCTGTTTTTT
CASSRNGGTGELFF
>TRBD1|.|TRBV20-1|TRBJ2-7
TGCAGTGCTAGAGAAGTTACAGGGGGCTCCGAGCAGCACTTC
CSAREVTGGSEQHF
>.|.|TRBV7-3|TRBJ2-3
TGTGCCAGCAGCTTAAAAAGGACAGATACGCAGTATTTT
CASSLKRTDTQYF
>TRBD1|many|TRBV11-3|TRBJ2-7
TGTGCCAGCAGCTCTCCGGGACAGGTCGGCCACGAGCAGTACTTC
CASSSPGQVGHEQYF
>.|many|TRBV7-8|TRBJ2-2
TGTGCCAGCAGCCCCCTTATGGGGGAGCTGTTTTTT
CASSPLMGELFF
>.|many|TRBV19|TRBJ2-1
TGTGCCAGTAGTACGGATGGGAGCTCCTACAATGAGCAGTTCTTC
CASSTDGSSYNEQFF
>.|once|TRBV20-1|TRBJ1-2
TGCAGTGCTAGAAAAGGGGTGCGGGGCTACACCTTC
CSARKGVRGYTF
>.|.|TRBV11-2|TRBJ1-2
TGTGCCAGCAGCTTTGGACAGTGGGGCTACACCTTC
CASSFGQWGYTF
>.|many|TRBV29-1|TRBJ1-5
TGCAGCGTTGGGCAGGGAAATCAGCCCCAGCATTTT
CSVGQGNQPQHF
>.|many|TRBV19|TRBJ2-7
TGTGCCAGTAGTCTCCGGGACGGACGAACCTACGAGCAGTACTTC
CASSLRDGRTYEQYF
>TRBD2|many|TRBV7-9|TRBJ2-1
TGTGCCAGCAGCTGGAGGGCTAGCGGGTCCTACAATGAGCAGTTCTTC
CASSWRASGSYNEQFF
>TRBD2|many|TRBV4-1|TRBJ2-5
TGCGCCAGCAGCCCACCTGCCGGGACTAGCGACAAGACCCAGTACTTC
CASSPPAGTSDKTQYF
>.|many|TRBV7-2|TRBJ1-5
TGTGCCAGCAGCTTCCGGCGGGTCAATCAGCCCCAGCATTTT
CASSFRRVNQPQHF
>.|many|TRBV20-1|TRBJ2-3
TGCAGTGCCATCCTCGTTACAGGGGGGGTGGATACGCAGTATTTT
CSAILVTGGVDTQYF
>.|many|TRBV20-1|TRBJ2-7
TGCAGTACGGGGACCAAGGCCGAGCAGTACTTC
CSTGTKAEQYF
>TRBD2|.|TRBV7-6|TRBJ2-3
TGTGCCAGCAGCTCTTGGACTAGCGGGGCAGTAAGCACAGATACGCAGTATTTT
CASSSWTSGAVSTDTQYF
>TRBD1|once|TRBV10-1|TRBJ2-7
TGCGCCAGCAGTGACAGGGGGCGGTCCTACGAGCAGTACTTC
CASSDRGRSYEQYF
>TRBD1|.|TRBV18|TRBJ1-2
TGTGCCAGCTCACTGCCTGACAGGGGGCGTTCCTATGGCTACACCTTC
CASSLPDRGRSYGYTF
>TRBD1|.|TRBV24-1|TRBJ2-1
TGTGCCGCGTTCACAGGGGAAGGGGTCAATGAGCAGTTCTTC
CAAFTGEGVNEQFF
>.|many|TRBV18|TRBJ2-7
TGTGCCACCTCGTTTAGGCAGGACCTCCAGTACTTC
CATSFRQDLQYF
>.|many|TRBV6-5|TRBJ1-6
TGTGCCAGCACCCCCGGCGGCAATTCACCCCTCCACTTT
CASTPGGNSPLHF
>TRBD2|many|TRBV10-2|TRBJ2-1
TGCGCCAGCAGTGAGGCTAGCGGGAGTTCTACACCCCCTCAGTTCTTC
CASSEASGSSTPPQFF
>TRBD2|.|TRBV5-1|TRBJ2-3
TGCGCCAGCAGGTTAGCGGGAGGGACGGAAGATACGCAGTATTTT
CASRLAGGTEDTQYF
>TRBD1|.|TRBV10-3|TRBJ2-3
TGTGCCATCAGAAACCCCCCGGGCCAGGGGGTTACAGATACGCGGTATTTT
CAIRNPPGQGVTDTRYF
>.|many|TRBV4-1|TRBJ1-4
TGCGCCAGCAGCCAAGGGCTTCAGATTAATGAAAAACTGTTTTTT
CASSQGLQINEKLFF
>.|many|TRBV20-1|TRBJ2-3
TGCAGTGCTAGAAGACCCGATGGCACAGATACGCAGTATTTT
CSARRPDGTDTQYF
>TRBD1|many|TRBV3-1|TRBJ1-2
TGTGCCAGCAGCGCCTCGGGACAGGGGGGCTACACCTTC
CASSASGQGGYTF
>.|many|TRBV5-1|TRBJ1-3
TGCGCCAGCAGCGTCGGACCCCTTTTAGGATCTGGAAACACCATATATTTT
CASSVGPLLGSGNTIYF
>TRBD1|.|TRBV2|TRBJ2-3
TGTGCCGGCAGTGAAGTAGGGACAGCATCTGATACGCAGTATTTT
CAGSEVGTASDTQYF
>.|once|TRBV2|TRBJ2-5
.
CASRLDSYGYTFGSGTQYF
>.|many|TRBV3-1|TRBJ2-5
TGTGCCAGCAGCCAAGATCCCAGGGGCCGAGAGACCCAGTACTTC
CASSQDPRGRETQYF
>TRBD1|.|TRBV7-2|TRBJ1-6
TGTGCCAGCAGCTTAGATGCAGGGGGGGGAGGTTCACCCCTCCACTTT
CASSLDAGGGGSPLHF
>.|.|TRBV5-4|TRBJ2-7
TGTGCCAGCAGCTTTGACCACTACGAGCAGTACTTC
CASSFDHYEQYF
>.|.|TRBV11-2|TRBJ2-7
TGTGCCAGCAGCTTAGCGGCTAGAGGTCCGACAGGAAAGTACTTC
CASSLAARGPTGKYF
>.|many|TRBV20-1|TRBJ2-1
TGCAGTGCTAGAGACCCCCGGAGGGAAATGTACAATGAGCAGTTCTTC
CSARDPRREMYNEQFF
>TRBD2|many|TRBV19|TRBJ2-2
TGTGCCAGTAGTTTCGGGAGGGCAGGGACCGGGGAGCTGTTTTTT
CASSFGRAGTGELFF
>TRBD1|many|TRBV2|TRBJ2-6
TGTGCCAGCAGAACGGGACAGGGGGCAGGGGGGGCCAACGTCCTGACTTTC
CASRTGQGAGGANVLTF